The following is a T cell receptor beta chain sequence with its context. What it binds is not known. The material for each subset, its genomic DNA, was split evenly across several immunoSEQ plates. TCRdb's copy holds only in-frame clones and misses some; the assay was immunoSEQ multiplex PCR. The sample lists around 1.1 million clones, 70% to 80% occurring once. The data stem from a study of shared clonotypes between healthy human individuals. In the study overall: Per-donor plates numbered three CD4 naive, three CD4 memory, two CD8 naive and one CD8 memory.

Trimming shortened V by 4 bases and J by 8 bases, and 9 bases separated the two germline ends. Germline V gene data show CDR1 as MDHEN and CDR2 as SYDVKM. The CDR3 covers 12 residues. Study-level results: Generation of non-shared clonotypes was less probable than generation of clonotypes shared by all four donors.

The sequence derives from a man aged 18 to 29 in good health. Some clones in this sample may be carry-over from other donors' samples. The chain links TRBV28 to TRBJ2-1; D remains unclear. Sequencing used memory CD4+ T cells from PBMCs. Noted subset: CD45RA-negative fraction. Here the CDR3 reads CASSSRSDEQFF. CDR3 in DNA: TGTGCCAGCAGTTCTAGGAGCGATGAGCAGTTCTTC.